This is a list of T cell receptor beta chains from one sample in a study of blood T cell repertoires in COVID-19. Only in-frame clones appear in the TCRdb table, and some are missing; sequencing was by immunoSEQ multiplex PCR. The sample lists approximately 250,000 clones; about 90% were seen once. The sample consisted of peripheral blood. The receptors shown here come from a man in his thirties or forties with COVID-19, enrolled during active disease. The CDR3 runs from the conserved cysteine through the conserved F or W. D genes are given only for firm matches. Clone sizes are given selectively: once, few, many, or a class where the clone is expanded.

D: .
V: TRBV5-4
size: .
length: 13
J: TRBJ2-7
CDR3: CASSLDSPYEQYF
DNA: TGTGCCAGCAGCTTGGACAGTCCCTACGAGCAGTACTTC

D: .
V: TRBV7-9
size: .
length: 14
J: TRBJ1-6
CDR3: CASTDRSFNSPLHF
DNA: TGTGCCAGCACCGACAGATCGTTTAATTCACCCCTCCACTTT

D: .
V: TRBV12-3/TRBV12-4
size: .
length: 13
J: TRBJ1-2
CDR3: CASSPQVHYGYTF
DNA: TGTGCCAGCAGCCCCCAGGTTCACTATGGCTACACCTTC

D: .
V: TRBV2
size: .
length: 11
J: TRBJ1-1
CDR3: CASRWRTEAFF
DNA: TGTGCCAGCAGGTGGCGGACTGAAGCTTTCTTT

D: TRBD1
V: TRBV7-2
size: once
length: 16
J: TRBJ1-2
CDR3: CASSLDGQGTGYGYTF
DNA: TGTGCCAGCAGCTTAGATGGGCAGGGGACAGGCTATGGCTACACCTTC

D: .
V: TRBV29-1
size: .
length: 15
J: TRBJ2-1
CDR3: CSVEVAAGAYNEQFF
DNA: TGCAGCGTTGAAGTCGCGGCAGGGGCCTACAATGAGCAGTTCTTC

D: TRBD2
V: TRBV12-5
size: .
length: 13
J: TRBJ2-1
CDR3: CASVIPGGNEQFF
DNA: TGTGCTAGTGTGATACCGGGGGGAAATGAGCAGTTCTTC

D: .
V: TRBV18
size: .
length: 16
J: TRBJ1-3
CDR3: CASSPDFTISGNTIYF
DNA: TGTGCCAGCTCACCGGACTTCACCATCTCTGGAAACACCATATATTTT

D: .
V: TRBV7-2
size: .
length: 14
J: TRBJ1-2
CDR3: CASSPLFRAGGYTF
DNA: TGTGCCAGCAGCCCCTTGTTCAGGGCAGGTGGCTACACCTTC

D: .
V: TRBV30
size: .
length: 14
J: TRBJ1-3
CDR3: CAWSVGGSGNTIYF
DNA: TGTGCCTGGAGTGTGGGGGGCTCTGGAAACACCATATATTTT

D: TRBD1
V: TRBV5-4
size: .
length: 18
J: TRBJ2-6
CDR3: CASSLDGTGNSGANVLTF
DNA: TGTGCCAGCAGCTTGGACGGGACAGGGAACTCTGGGGCCAACGTCCTGACTTTC

D: .
V: TRBV9
size: .
length: 17
J: TRBJ1-6
CDR3: CASSVEVVGSYNSPLHF
DNA: TGTGCCAGCAGCGTAGAGGTGGTAGGGAGCTATAATTCACCCCTCCACTTT

D: TRBD1
V: TRBV9
size: .
length: 15
J: TRBJ1-1
CDR3: CASSAAGTGRGEAFF
DNA: TGTGCCAGCAGCGCTGCCGGGACAGGGAGGGGAGAGGCTTTCTTT

D: TRBD1
V: TRBV12-3/TRBV12-4
size: .
length: 13
J: TRBJ1-2
CDR3: CASSSGTGDGYTF
DNA: TGTGCCAGCAGTTCCGGGACAGGGGATGGCTACACCTTC

D: .
V: TRBV5-4
size: .
length: 14
J: TRBJ1-6
CDR3: CASSFGQYNSPLHF
DNA: TGTGCCAGCAGCTTTGGACAGTATAATTCACCCCTCCACTTT

D: .
V: TRBV6-5
size: .
length: 15
J: TRBJ2-1
CDR3: CASSYRGGPYNEQFF
DNA: TGTGCCAGCAGTTACCGCGGGGGCCCCTACAATGAGCAGTTCTTC

D: .
V: TRBV5-1
size: .
length: 12
J: TRBJ2-2
CDR3: CASSFFGGELFF
DNA: TGCGCCAGCAGCTTTTTCGGCGGGGAGCTGTTTTTT

D: .
V: TRBV19
size: .
length: 14
J: TRBJ2-1
CDR3: CASSPRAGDNEQFF
DNA: TGTGCCAGTAGTCCCAGGGCAGGGGACAATGAGCAGTTCTTC

D: TRBD2
V: TRBV2
size: .
length: 15
J: TRBJ2-1
CDR3: CASKGGGRVWNEQFF
DNA: TGTGCCAGTAAAGGCGGGGGACGAGTATGGAATGAGCAGTTCTTC

D: .
V: TRBV19
size: once
length: 17
J: TRBJ1-1
CDR3: CASSMNPVWSLNTEAFF
DNA: TGTGCCAGTAGTATGAATCCTGTGTGGAGTCTGAACACTGAAGCTTTCTTT

D: TRBD1
V: TRBV19
size: .
length: 17
J: TRBJ2-1
CDR3: CASSTDRDNFRHNEQFF
DNA: TGTGCCAGTAGTACGGACAGGGATAATTTTCGTCACAATGAGCAGTTCTTC

D: TRBD2
V: TRBV9
size: .
length: 17
J: TRBJ2-1
CDR3: CASSVGWSGGPDMEQFF
DNA: TGTGCCAGCAGCGTAGGGTGGTCGGGAGGCCCGGATATGGAGCAGTTCTTC

D: .
V: TRBV4-1
size: .
length: 18
J: TRBJ1-5
CDR3: CASSQGAPTKYIHQPQHF
DNA: TGCGCCAGCAGCCAAGGGGCACCGACGAAGTACATCCATCAGCCCCAGCATTTT

D: .
V: TRBV11-2
size: .
length: 16
J: TRBJ1-4
CDR3: CASSLGGTSTREKLFF
DNA: TGTGCCAGCAGCTTAGGAGGGACTTCCACACGGGAAAAACTGTTTTTT

D: .
V: TRBV19
size: once
length: 14
J: TRBJ1-4
CDR3: CASSIENSGEKLFF
DNA: TGTGCCAGTAGTATAGAAAACAGCGGCGAAAAACTGTTTTTT

D: TRBD2
V: TRBV29-1
size: .
length: 15
J: TRBJ2-1
CDR3: CSLRLAGGSYNEQFF
DNA: TGCAGCTTAAGACTAGCGGGGGGGAGCTACAATGAGCAGTTCTTC

D: .
V: TRBV18
size: once
length: 13
J: TRBJ2-3
CDR3: CASSPFQGDTQYF
DNA: TGTGCCAGCTCACCTTTCCAGGGTGATACGCAGTATTTT

D: .
V: TRBV3-1/TRBV3-2
size: .
length: 17
J: TRBJ2-3
CDR3: CASSYAYLGRGTDTQYF
DNA: TGTGCCAGCAGCTATGCCTATCTGGGGAGGGGGACAGATACGCAGTATTTT

D: TRBD1
V: TRBV27
size: once
length: 15
J: TRBJ2-3
CDR3: CASSPGQGSTDTQYF
DNA: TGTGCCAGCAGTCCCGGACAGGGCAGCACAGATACGCAGTATTTT

D: TRBD1
V: TRBV10-3
size: .
length: 13
J: TRBJ1-2
CDR3: CAIRDRDLYGYTF
DNA: TGTGCCATCAGGGACAGGGACCTTTATGGCTACACCTTC

D: .
V: TRBV15
size: .
length: 16
J: TRBJ1-6
CDR3: CATSRDRGADNSPLHF
DNA: TGTGCCACCAGCAGAGACCGGGGGGCCGATAATTCACCCCTCCACTTT

D: TRBD1
V: TRBV9
size: .
length: 15
J: TRBJ2-7
CDR3: CASSVAGTGGYEQYF
DNA: TGTGCCAGCAGCGTAGCCGGGACAGGGGGCTACGAGCAGTACTTC

D: TRBD1
V: TRBV13
size: .
length: 15
J: TRBJ2-6
CDR3: CASSSRGPGANVLTF
DNA: TGTGCCAGCAGCTCCAGGGGGCCTGGGGCCAACGTCCTGACTTTC

D: .
V: TRBV5-4
size: .
length: 15
J: TRBJ1-3
CDR3: CASSLDQGRGNTIYF
DNA: TGTGCCAGCAGCTTGGATCAGGGGCGGGGAAACACCATATATTTT

D: TRBD1
V: TRBV30
size: once
length: 14
J: TRBJ1-4
CDR3: CAWSVQGVNEKLFF
DNA: TGTGCCTGGAGTGTGCAGGGGGTAAATGAAAAACTGTTTTTT

D: TRBD1
V: TRBV19
size: .
length: 15
J: TRBJ1-3
CDR3: CASAQDRVSGNTIYF
DNA: TGTGCCAGTGCGCAGGACAGGGTCTCTGGAAACACCATATATTTT

D: .
V: TRBV18
size: .
length: 15
J: TRBJ1-5
CDR3: CASSPADSSNQPQHF
DNA: TGTGCCAGCTCACCAGCCGACAGCAGCAATCAGCCCCAGCATTTT

D: .
V: TRBV4-2
size: .
length: 13
J: TRBJ1-3
CDR3: CASRSHSGNTIYF
DNA: TGTGCCAGCAGGAGCCACTCTGGAAACACCATATATTTT

D: TRBD1
V: TRBV19
size: .
length: 14
J: TRBJ1-1
CDR3: CASSLTGPNTEAFF
DNA: TGTGCCAGTAGTCTGACAGGGCCGAACACTGAAGCTTTCTTT

D: .
V: TRBV9
size: .
length: 13
J: TRBJ1-1
CDR3: CASSVAGSTEAFF
DNA: TGTGCCAGCAGCGTAGCGGGGAGCACTGAAGCTTTCTTT

D: TRBD1
V: TRBV6-1
size: .
length: 15
J: TRBJ2-7
CDR3: CASSDFGTGSYEQYF
DNA: TGTGCCAGCAGTGATTTCGGGACAGGGTCCTACGAGCAGTACTTC

D: TRBD1
V: TRBV18
size: .
length: 15
J: TRBJ1-2
CDR3: CASSPPNGQGAGYTF
DNA: TGTGCCAGCTCACCACCTAACGGACAGGGAGCCGGCTACACCTTC

D: .
V: TRBV6-6
size: .
length: 15
J: TRBJ1-2
CDR3: CASSPRPSGLYGYTF
DNA: TGTGCCAGCAGCCCCAGGCCGTCGGGACTTTATGGCTACACCTTC

D: TRBD1
V: TRBV7-9
size: .
length: 14
J: TRBJ1-5
CDR3: CASSGNDRDQPQHF
DNA: TGTGCCAGCAGCGGGAACGACAGGGATCAGCCCCAGCATTTT

D: TRBD1
V: TRBV5-1
size: .
length: 16
J: TRBJ2-2
CDR3: CASSGTGAGDTGELFF
DNA: TGCGCCAGCAGCGGAACAGGGGCAGGGGACACCGGGGAGCTGTTTTTT

D: TRBD1
V: TRBV19
size: .
length: 18
J: TRBJ1-5
CDR3: CASISGTGISPLYQPQHF
DNA: TGTGCCAGTATCTCCGGGACAGGGATCAGCCCCCTGTATCAGCCCCAGCATTTT

D: .
V: TRBV5-5
size: few
length: 17
J: TRBJ1-2
CDR3: CASSLVPGGPSRDGYTF
DNA: TGTGCCAGCAGCTTGGTTCCGGGGGGGCCGTCGCGGGATGGCTACACCTTC

D: TRBD1
V: TRBV3-1/TRBV3-2
size: .
length: 13
J: TRBJ1-3
CDR3: CASSQTGVNTIYF
DNA: TGTGCCAGCAGCCAGACAGGGGTAAACACCATATATTTT

D: .
V: TRBV6-5
size: few
length: 13
J: TRBJ2-7
CDR3: CASSAGGNHEQYF
DNA: TGTGCCTCTTCAGCTGGAGGGAACCACGAGCAGTACTTC

D: .
V: TRBV9
size: .
length: 19
J: TRBJ2-4
CDR3: CASSVAGHGNDLAKNIQYF
DNA: TGTGCCAGCAGCGTAGCGGGACACGGAAACGATTTAGCCAAAAACATTCAGTACTTC

D: TRBD2
V: TRBV6-5
size: .
length: 15
J: TRBJ2-5
CDR3: CASSYTPGGQETQYF
DNA: TGTGCCAGCAGTTACACTCCGGGGGGTCAAGAGACCCAGTACTTC

D: .
V: TRBV6-6
size: .
length: 15
J: TRBJ1-2
CDR3: CASSWPGGIKDGYTF
DNA: TGTGCCAGCAGTTGGCCCGGGGGTATTAAAGATGGCTACACCTTC

D: .
V: TRBV28
size: .
length: 16
J: TRBJ2-1
CDR3: CASSFIRGGSYNEQFF
DNA: TGTGCCAGCAGTTTCATACGCGGCGGCTCCTACAATGAGCAGTTCTTC

D: .
V: TRBV6-4
size: .
length: 13
J: TRBJ2-3
CDR3: CASSMTRGDTQYF
DNA: TGTGCCAGCAGCATGACTAGAGGGGATACGCAGTATTTT

D: .
V: TRBV5-4
size: few
length: 17
J: TRBJ1-6
CDR3: CASSPGGGSSYNSPLHF
DNA: TGTGCCAGCAGCCCGGGGGGGGGAAGCTCCTATAATTCACCCCTCCACTTT

D: .
V: TRBV4-2
size: .
length: 15
J: TRBJ1-1
CDR3: CASSQERGGNTEAFF
DNA: TGTGCCAGCAGCCAAGAACGTGGCGGGAACACTGAAGCTTTCTTT

D: .
V: TRBV5-1
size: once
length: 13
J: TRBJ1-1
CDR3: CASSREIDTEAFF
DNA: TGCGCCAGCAGCCGGGAAATAGACACTGAAGCTTTCTTT

D: .
V: TRBV5-1
size: .
length: 13
J: TRBJ1-2
CDR3: CASSTDLDYGYTF
DNA: TGCGCCAGCAGCACCGACCTAGACTATGGCTACACCTTC